Shown below are 12 T cell receptor beta chains from a single sample sequenced in a study of CXCR3-negative and CXCR3-positive naive CD8 T cells. UMI labels and 5' RACE were used to prepare the TRB cDNA libraries. After re-calling the 5' RACE reads, TCRdb lists one entry per CDR3 protein, DNA absent. The table counts roughly 86,000 distinct CDR3 sequences; around 0.99% lies in the top ten. The material sequenced was naive CXCR3- CD8+ T cells from blood. Subset: CD45RO-CCR7+CD27+CD95- naive CD8+ T cells lacking CXCR3 (TNR3-). These receptors were taken from a human donor in good health. Some clones in this sample may be carry-over from other donors' samples.

The rearrangement joins TRBV5-4 to TRBJ2-2; TCRdb indicates TRBD1, and absent DNA this call remains unverified. This CDR3 is 15 amino acids long. Germline values: CDR1 SGHNT, CDR2 YYREEE (reference sequence). The CDR3 here is CASSQLQGAVGELFF. The full variable domain, in which reference TRBV5-4 and TRBJ2-2 provide the parts outside the CDR3, is ETGVTQSPTHLIKTRGQQVTLRCSSQSGHNTVSWYQQALGQGPQFIFQYYREEENGRGNFPPRFSGLQFPNYSSELNVNALELDDSALYLCASSQLQGAVGELFFGEGSRLTVL.

V usage is TRBV15 and J usage is TRBJ1-1. Germline V gives CDR1 LNHNV, CDR2 YYDKDF (reference sequence). The length of the CDR3 is 11 residues. This CDR3 is CATSSNTEAFF.

This rearrangement joins TRBV29-1 to TRBJ1-1. Germline assignment: CDR1 SQVTM and CDR2 ANQGSEA. This CDR3 is 12 amino acids long. CDR3 region: CSVEDWETEAFF.

The chain carries TRBV29-1 and TRBJ1-2; TCRdb indicates TRBD1, and absent DNA this call remains unverified. Per germline, CDR1 SQVTM and CDR2 ANQGSEA. The CDR3 contains 12 residues. CDR3 sequence reads: CSVPGSNGGYTF.

The chain links TRBV29-1 to TRBJ1-1; TCRdb gives TRBD1 as the D gene, but with no DNA this cannot be confirmed. The CDR3 is made up of 12 amino acids. Per the germline V gene, CDR1 is SQVTM and CDR2 is ANQGSEA. The CDR3 region is CSVGDSHTEAFF.

The chain links TRBV6-5 to TRBJ1-2; the TCRdb call, TRBD1, lacks DNA for checking. Germline CDR1 reads MNHEY; CDR2 reads SVGAGI. The CDR3 has 13 residues. CDR3: CASRQGQGSGYTF.

This rearrangement joins TRBV30 to TRBJ1-1; TCRdb indicates TRBD1, and absent DNA this call remains unverified. Germline V gene sequence: CDR1 GTSNPN, CDR2 SVGIG (reference sequence). The CDR3 runs to 13 residues. The CDR3 spells CAWSDQGNTEAFF.

The CDR3 sequence is CASSQATRDHGYEQFF. The rearrangement joins TRBV4-2 to TRBJ2-1; there is no DNA to check the TCRdb D call of TRBD1. CDR3 length: 16 amino acids. From germline, CDR1 is LGHNA and CDR2 YNFKEQ.

The chain couples TRBV29-1 to TRBJ2-7; checking the TCRdb D call of TRBD1 is not possible without DNA. CDR1 SQVTM and CDR2 ANQGSEA come from the germline V gene. CDR3 size: 12 residues. CDR3 in amino acids: CSGQGSVGEQYF.

This chain links TRBV29-1 with TRBJ2-7; TCRdb's D gene call, TRBD2, goes unchecked for lack of DNA. The V gene's germline CDR1 is SQVTM and CDR2 ANQGSEA. This CDR3 has 17 amino acids. The CDR3 loop reads CSVEGIAGYPPTTEQYF.

The chain combines TRBV7-9 with TRBJ2-7; TCRdb selects TRBD1, and the lack of DNA leaves this call unchecked. The germline gives CDR1 SEHNR, CDR2 FQNEAQ (reference sequence). The CDR3 extends over 14 amino acids. This CDR3 is CASSSTLTGNEQYF.

This rearrangement joins TRBV2 to TRBJ1-1. Germline V CDR1 and CDR2: SNHLY, FYNNEI. The CDR3 is made up of 13 amino acids. CDR3 amino acids: CASSVDLNTEAFF. The whole variable domain, remainder taken from reference TRBV2 and TRBJ1-1, is EPEVTQTPSHQVTQMGQEVILRCVPISNHLYFYWYRQILGQKVEFLVSFYNNEISEKSEIFDDQFSVERPDGSNFTLKIRSTKLEDSAMYFCASSVDLNTEAFFGQGTRLTVV.